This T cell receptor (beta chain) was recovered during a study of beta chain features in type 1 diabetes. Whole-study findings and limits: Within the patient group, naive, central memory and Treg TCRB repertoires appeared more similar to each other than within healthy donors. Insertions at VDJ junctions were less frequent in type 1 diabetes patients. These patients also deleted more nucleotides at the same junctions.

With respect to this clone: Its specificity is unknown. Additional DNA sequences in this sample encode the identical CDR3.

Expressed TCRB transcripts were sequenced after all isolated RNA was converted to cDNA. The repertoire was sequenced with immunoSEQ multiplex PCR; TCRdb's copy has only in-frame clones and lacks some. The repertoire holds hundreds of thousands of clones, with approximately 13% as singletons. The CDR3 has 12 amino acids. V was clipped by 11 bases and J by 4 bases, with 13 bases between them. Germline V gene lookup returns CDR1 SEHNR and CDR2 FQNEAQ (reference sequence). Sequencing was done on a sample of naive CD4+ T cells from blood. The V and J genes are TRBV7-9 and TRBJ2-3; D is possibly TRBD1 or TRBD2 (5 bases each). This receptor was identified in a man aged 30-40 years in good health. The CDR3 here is CASRGDPDTQYF. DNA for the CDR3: TGTGCCTCACGAGGGGATCCAGATACGCAGTATTTT.